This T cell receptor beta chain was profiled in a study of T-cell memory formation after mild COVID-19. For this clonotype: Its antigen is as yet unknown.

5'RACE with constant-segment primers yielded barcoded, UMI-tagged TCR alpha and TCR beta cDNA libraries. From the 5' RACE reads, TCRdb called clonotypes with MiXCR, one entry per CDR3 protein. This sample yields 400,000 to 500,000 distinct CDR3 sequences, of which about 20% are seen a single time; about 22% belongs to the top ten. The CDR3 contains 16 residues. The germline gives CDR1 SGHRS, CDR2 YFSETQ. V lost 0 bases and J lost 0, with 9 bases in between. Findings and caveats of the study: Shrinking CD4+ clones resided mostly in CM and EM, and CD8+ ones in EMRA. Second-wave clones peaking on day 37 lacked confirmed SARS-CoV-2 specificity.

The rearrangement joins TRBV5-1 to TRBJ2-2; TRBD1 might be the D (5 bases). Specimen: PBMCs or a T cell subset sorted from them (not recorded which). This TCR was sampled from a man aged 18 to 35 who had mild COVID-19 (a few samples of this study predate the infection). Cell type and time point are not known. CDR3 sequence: CASSLDRQANTGELFF. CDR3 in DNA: TGCGCCAGCAGCTTGGACAGGCAGGCGAACACCGGGGAGCTGTTTTTT.